The rows below give T cell receptor beta chains drawn from one sample of a study of T cells in Graves' hyperthyroidism and ophthalmopathy. MiXCR was run by TCRdb on the multiplex PCR reads, yielding one entry per CDR3 protein. The sample lists hundreds of thousands of distinct CDR3 sequences, 38% occurring once. Sequencing was carried out using blood. The source is a man between 18 and 29 years old with Graves' hyperthyroidism. Each CDR3 is given with its conserved first and last residue.

CASSPYSNQPQYF	-	TRBV2
CASSGSGSRQETQYF	TRBJ2-5	TRBV7-2
CASSPYRENTEAFF	TRBJ1-1	TRBV9
CATSSQWTGGQPQHF	TRBJ1-5	TRBV15
CASSLGAGGWNTEAFF	TRBJ1-1	TRBV12-3/TRBV12-4
CASSPAGEGEETQYF	TRBJ2-5	TRBV24-1
CASSWRTEAFF	TRBJ1-1	TRBV19
CATSRERDKPYEQYF	TRBJ2-7	TRBV15
CASSEKTGGSNTEAFF	TRBJ1-1	TRBV2
CASSIRGAELFF	TRBJ1-4	TRBV19
CASSVSGTGKYEQYF	TRBJ2-7	TRBV7-3
CASSILAAGTMNTEAFF	TRBJ1-1	TRBV19
CASSAGSSTEAFF	TRBJ1-1	TRBV6-5
CSAADRDGQYF	TRBJ2-7	TRBV20-1
CASSLRPAGNTEAFF	TRBJ1-1	TRBV9
CASSLRGFHYNSPLHF	TRBJ1-6	TRBV7-2
CASSNRELYEQYF	TRBJ2-7	TRBV27
CASSLGRGVSTFF	TRBJ1-1	TRBV5-1
CSAWDFGNYGYTF	TRBJ1-2	TRBV29-1
CSVEIAAGYEQYF	TRBJ2-7	TRBV29-1
CAISDTFFGQGVSRNTEAFF	TRBJ1-1	TRBV10-3
CASSIGTPVTNEKLFF	TRBJ1-4	TRBV7-9
CASSVVESAEAFF	TRBJ1-1	TRBV2
CASSGGSANSPLHF	TRBJ1-6	TRBV2
CATSGGAFYEQYF	TRBJ2-7	TRBV11-2
CATSTGPPFGANVLTF	TRBJ2-6	TRBV15
CASSQGLELSQETQYF	TRBJ2-5	TRBV7-2
CASSGQGPNYGYTF	TRBJ1-2	TRBV2
CASQGSYEQYF	TRBJ2-7	TRBV7-9
CASSLSGSAYEQYF	TRBJ2-7	TRBV5-1
CASELIEPQHF	TRBJ1-5	TRBV25-1
CALAGVRRRGQYF	TRBJ2-7	TRBV10-1
CASCDAGRGNTIYF	TRBJ1-3	TRBV7-9
CASSGQTGGVKTQYF	TRBJ2-5	TRBV6-2/TRBV6-3
CASIARGSYTEAFF	TRBJ1-1	TRBV25-1
CASSAAGPYNEKLFF	TRBJ1-4	TRBV2